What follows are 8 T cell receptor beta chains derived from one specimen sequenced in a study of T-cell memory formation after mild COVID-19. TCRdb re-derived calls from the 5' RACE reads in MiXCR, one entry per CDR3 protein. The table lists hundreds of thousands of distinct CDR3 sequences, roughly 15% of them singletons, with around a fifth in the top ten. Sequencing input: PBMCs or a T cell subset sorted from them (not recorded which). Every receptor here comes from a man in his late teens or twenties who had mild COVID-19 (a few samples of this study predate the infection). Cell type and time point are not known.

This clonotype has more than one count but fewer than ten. The CDR3 DNA follows: TGTGCCAGCAGTGATCGGGCTAGCGGGGGTAATGAGCAGTTCTTC. This gives the protein CASSDRASGGNEQFF. The chain carries TRBV2 and TRBJ2-1; 10 bases align to TRBD2. The CDR3 contains 15 residues. J lost 7 bases, V lost 3 bases, and 6 bases had no gene match. The germline V gene encodes CDR1 SNHLY and CDR2 FYNNEI.

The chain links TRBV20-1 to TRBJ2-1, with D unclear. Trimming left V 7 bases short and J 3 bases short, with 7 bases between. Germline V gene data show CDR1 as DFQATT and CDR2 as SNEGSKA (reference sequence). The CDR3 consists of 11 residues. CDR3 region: CSGTIYNEQFF. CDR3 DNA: TGCAGTGGAACCATCTACAATGAGCAGTTCTTC.

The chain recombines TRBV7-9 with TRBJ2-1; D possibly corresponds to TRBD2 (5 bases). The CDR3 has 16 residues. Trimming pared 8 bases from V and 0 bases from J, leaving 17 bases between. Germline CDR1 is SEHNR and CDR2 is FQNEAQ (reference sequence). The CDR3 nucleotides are TGTGCCAGCCAGCCGACGGTGGGGAGCTCCTACAATGAGCAGTTCTTC. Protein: CASQPTVGSSYNEQFF.

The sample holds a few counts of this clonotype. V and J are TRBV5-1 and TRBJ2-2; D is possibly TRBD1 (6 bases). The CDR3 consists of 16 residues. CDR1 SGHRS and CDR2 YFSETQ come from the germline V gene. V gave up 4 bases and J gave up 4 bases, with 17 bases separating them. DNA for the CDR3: TGCGCCAGCAGCCCCAACCAACAGGGTAGCACCGGGGAGCTGTTTTTT. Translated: CASSPNQQGSTGELFF.

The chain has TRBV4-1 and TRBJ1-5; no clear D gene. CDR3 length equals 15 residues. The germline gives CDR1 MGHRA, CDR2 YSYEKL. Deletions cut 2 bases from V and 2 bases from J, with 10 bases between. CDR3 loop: CASSQSGLGNQPQHF. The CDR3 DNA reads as TGCGCCAGCAGCCAATCAGGACTCGGCAATCAGCCCCAGCATTTT.

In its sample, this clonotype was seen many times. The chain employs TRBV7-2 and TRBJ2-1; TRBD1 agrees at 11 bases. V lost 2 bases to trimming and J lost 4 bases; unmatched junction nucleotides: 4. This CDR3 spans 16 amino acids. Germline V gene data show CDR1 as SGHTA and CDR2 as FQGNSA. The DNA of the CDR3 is TGTGCCAGCAGCTTAACCGGACAGGGGGCGTACAATGAGCAGTTCTTC. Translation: CASSLTGQGAYNEQFF. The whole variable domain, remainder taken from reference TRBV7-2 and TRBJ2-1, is GAGVSQSPSNKVTEKGKDVELRCDPISGHTALYWYRQSLGQGLEFLIYFQGNSAPDKSGLPSDRFSAERTGGSVSTLTIQRTQQEDSAVYLCASSLTGQGAYNEQFFGPGTRLTVL.

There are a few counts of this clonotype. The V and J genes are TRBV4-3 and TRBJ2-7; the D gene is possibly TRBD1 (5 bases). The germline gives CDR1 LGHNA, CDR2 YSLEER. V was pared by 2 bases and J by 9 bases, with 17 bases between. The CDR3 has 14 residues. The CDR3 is CASSQTQGPWGQYF. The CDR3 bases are TGCGCCAGCAGCCAAACGCAGGGCCCCTGGGGGCAGTACTTC.

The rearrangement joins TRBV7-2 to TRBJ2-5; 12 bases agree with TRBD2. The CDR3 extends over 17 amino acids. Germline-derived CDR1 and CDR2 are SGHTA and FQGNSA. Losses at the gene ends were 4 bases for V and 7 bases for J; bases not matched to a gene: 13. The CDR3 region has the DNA TGTGCCAGCAGCTCACCATCGACTAGCGGGGGACCTGGGACCCAGTACTTC. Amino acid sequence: CASSSPSTSGGPGTQYF.